This T cell receptor beta chain was observed in a study of T-cell memory formation after mild COVID-19. Libraries for TCRalpha and TCRbeta carried sample barcodes and unique molecular identifiers via 5'RACE. Each CDR3 protein is one row after TCRdb ran MiXCR on the 5' RACE reads. Altogether roughly 250,000 distinct CDR3 sequences are present, roughly 17% being singletons, with the ten largest covering 3.5%. The source of this sequence is a man younger than 35 who had mild COVID-19 (a few samples of this study predate the infection). Cell type and time point are not known. The sequencing sample was made of PBMCs or a T cell subset sorted from them (not recorded which).

The CDR3 DNA reads as TGTGCCAGCAGTACGGACACGCAGCCCCAGCATTTT. As protein: CASSTDTQPQHF. The V and J genes are TRBV6-6 and TRBJ1-5, with D tentatively TRBD1 (5 bases). The CDR3 spans 12 residues. The V end lost 5 bases, the J end lost 7 bases, and 9 bases lay between the germline ends. Looked up from germline, CDR1 is MNHNY and CDR2 is SVGAGI (reference sequence).